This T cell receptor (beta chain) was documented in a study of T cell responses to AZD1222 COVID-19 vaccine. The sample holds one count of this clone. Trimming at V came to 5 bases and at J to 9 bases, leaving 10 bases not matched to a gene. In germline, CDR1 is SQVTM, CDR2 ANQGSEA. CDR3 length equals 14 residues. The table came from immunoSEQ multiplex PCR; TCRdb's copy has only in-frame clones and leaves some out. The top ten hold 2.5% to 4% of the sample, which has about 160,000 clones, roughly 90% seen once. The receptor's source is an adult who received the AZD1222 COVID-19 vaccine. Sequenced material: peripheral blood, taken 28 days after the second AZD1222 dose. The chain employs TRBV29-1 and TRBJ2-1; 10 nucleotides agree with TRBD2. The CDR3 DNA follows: TGCAGCGTTAGGACTAGCGGCCTGGGGGTTGAGCAGTTCTTC. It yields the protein CSVRTSGLGVEQFF.